The clone carrying this T cell receptor (beta chain) has a single count. This entry is derived from a study of cytomegalovirus exposure and HLA in healthy donors. Background on the study: An analysis done earlier identified about 120 million unique TCR beta sequences from approximately 200 million T cells.

PCR was performed using 60 Vbeta and 13 Jbeta primers. Profiled with immunoSEQ multiplex PCR; TCRdb holds only in-frame clones, not every one. The sample shows under 200,000 clones, 68% of them seen only once. The V and J ends lost 2 bases and 0 bases respectively, with 10 bases between them. This CDR3 has 16 amino acids. Germline assignment: CDR1 MNHNS and CDR2 SASEGT. The sequence derives from a young woman in good health and CMV-seropositive. Source material: PBMCs. The chain recombines TRBV6-1 with TRBJ2-2; D not resolved. Here the CDR3 DNA reads TGTGCCAGCAGTGAAATATACAGAACGAACACCGGGGAGCTGTTTTTT. It specifies CASSEIYRTNTGELFF.